The rows below give T cell receptor beta chains drawn from one sample of a study of CD8 T cells in ankylosing spondylitis. TCRdb re-derived calls from the 5' RACE reads in MiXCR, one entry per CDR3 protein. The sample holds around 770,000 distinct CDR3 sequences, around 11% seen once. The sequenced sample was blood, either unsorted or a sorted T cell fraction (not recorded which). The receptors stem from a male donor with ankylosing spondylitis. Each CDR3 is given with its conserved first and last residue. A D gene is named only where the DNA matches it firmly.

V gene,D gene,J gene,CDR3 protein
TRBV7-3,-,TRBJ2-3,CASSSRGAQNADTQYF
TRBV6-2/TRBV6-3,-,TRBJ1-1,CASSEVWTEAFF
TRBV20-1,-,TRBJ2-1,CSLDEGGRSSYNEQFF
TRBV12-3/TRBV12-4,TRBD1,TRBJ2-5,CASSPGTGFETQYF
TRBV7-2,TRBD1,TRBJ1-6,CASSLADRGGSPLHF
TRBV5-1,TRBD2,TRBJ2-1,CASSLGGTSGSNEQFF
TRBV20-1,TRBD2,TRBJ2-7,CSASRAGSSCEQYF
TRBV12-3/TRBV12-4,TRBD2,TRBJ2-4,CASSLALGSGGAEIQYF
TRBV7-9,-,TRBJ2-3,CASSLGISGDTQYF
TRBV15,-,TRBJ2-7,CATSSGYEQYF
TRBV19,TRBD1,TRBJ2-5,CASSTRQGTYQETQYF
TRBV29-1,-,TRBJ1-4,CSVRQVLNEKLFF
TRBV30,TRBD1,TRBJ2-7,CAWSVLKQGAREQYF
TRBV28,-,TRBJ1-5,CASSPIGGRNQPQHF
TRBV5-1,-,TRBJ2-1,CASSLGRTTLPFF